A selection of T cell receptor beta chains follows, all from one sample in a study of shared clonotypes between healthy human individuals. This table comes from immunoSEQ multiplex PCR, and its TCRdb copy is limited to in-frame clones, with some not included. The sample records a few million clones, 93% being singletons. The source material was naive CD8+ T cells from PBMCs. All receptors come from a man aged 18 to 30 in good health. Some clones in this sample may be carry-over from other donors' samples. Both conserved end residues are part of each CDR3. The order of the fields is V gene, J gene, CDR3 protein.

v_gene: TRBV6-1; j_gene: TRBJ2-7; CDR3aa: CASSEGLIYEQYF
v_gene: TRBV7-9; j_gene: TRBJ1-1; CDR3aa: CASSLPAGTQNTEAFF
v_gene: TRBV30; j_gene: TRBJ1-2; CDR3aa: CAWSQTGDWGYTF
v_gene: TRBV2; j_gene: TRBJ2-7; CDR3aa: CASREQGSYEQYF
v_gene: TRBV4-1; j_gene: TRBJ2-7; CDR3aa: CASSQVSGHFYEQYF
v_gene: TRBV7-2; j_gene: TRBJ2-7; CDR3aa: CASSPDEGLAGRYEQYF
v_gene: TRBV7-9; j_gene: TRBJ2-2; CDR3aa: CASRFSMGQTPNTGELFF
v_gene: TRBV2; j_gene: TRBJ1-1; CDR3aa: CATIPGLTLGTEAFF
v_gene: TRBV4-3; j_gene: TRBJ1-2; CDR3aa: CASSQGPGLANYGYTF
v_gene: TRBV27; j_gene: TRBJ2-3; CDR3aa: CASSLRDSLHTQYF
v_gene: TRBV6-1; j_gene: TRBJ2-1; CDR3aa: CASSEGRRAGAAYNEQFF
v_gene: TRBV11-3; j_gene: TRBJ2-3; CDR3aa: CASSLDLAGASTDTQYF
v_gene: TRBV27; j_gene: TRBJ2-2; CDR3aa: CASSVQTSGRPTPLFF
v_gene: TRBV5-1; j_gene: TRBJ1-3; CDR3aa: CASSQDRGSGNTIYF
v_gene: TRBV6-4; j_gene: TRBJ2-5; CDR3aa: CASSAPGPFYQETQYF
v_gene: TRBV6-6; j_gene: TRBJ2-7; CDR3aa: CASSYPQGSVYEQYF
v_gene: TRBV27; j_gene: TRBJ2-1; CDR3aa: CASSFTFNNEQFF
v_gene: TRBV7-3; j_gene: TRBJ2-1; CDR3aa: CASSLLPGDLDNEQFF